Below are 24 T cell receptor beta chains sequenced from a single sample in a study of control samples from healthy donors and cancer patients. The repertoire was sequenced with immunoSEQ multiplex PCR; TCRdb's copy has only in-frame clones and lacks some. Seen here are some 100,000 clones, more than 90% observed once, and the top ten hold about 3%. Sequencing input: blood. These receptors came from a human donor in good health. The donor label of this sample is uncertain.

The chain combines TRBV9 with TRBJ2-3; 16 bases align to TRBD2. The CDR3 has 20 residues. From germline, CDR1 is SGDLS and CDR2 YYNGEE. The junction had 9 bases not matched to a gene; V was cut back by 2 bases and J by 0 bases. The chain's CDR3 is CASSVAGLAGGSSSTDTQYF. CDR3 bases: TGTGCCAGCAGCGTCGCGGGACTAGCGGGGGGGTCCTCTAGCACAGATACGCAGTATTTT.

Here the CDR3 reads CSVGGGRNSPLHF. CDR3 in DNA: TGCAGCGTTGGTGGGGGGCGGAATTCACCCCTCCACTTT. The chain couples TRBV29-1 to TRBJ1-6, with D possibly matching TRBD1 (6 bases). Germline CDR1 reads SQVTM; CDR2 reads ANQGSEA. This CDR3 region has 13 residues. V lost 4 bases to trimming and J lost 7 bases, with 11 bases between them.

For the CDR3, the DNA is TGCGCCAGCAGCCAGGGCAGCCCAATTTACGAGCAGTACTTC. This codes for CASSQGSPIYEQYF. The chain links TRBV4-1 to TRBJ2-7; D call uncertain. The CDR3 is 14 residues long. Germline V gene lookup returns CDR1 MGHRA and CDR2 YSYEKL. V lost 3 bases and J lost 4, with 13 bases in between.

A single count supports this clone. In nucleotides, the CDR3 is TGTGCCAGTAGCTTACAGGGGGATCGGACTAATGAAAAACTGTTTTTT. This codes for CASSLQGDRTNEKLFF. The chain combines TRBV19 with TRBJ1-4; 8 bases line up with TRBD1. Germline V gene data show CDR1 as LNHDA and CDR2 as SQIVND (reference sequence). V was pared by 6 bases and J by 2 bases, with 8 bases of the junction left unmatched. CDR3 length equals 16 residues.

This clone was observed once. The chain links TRBV5-1 to TRBJ1-2; no firm D call. V was trimmed by 0 bases and J by 1 base, leaving 7 bases between them. There are 14 residues in the CDR3. Germline CDR1 reads SGHRS; CDR2 reads YFSETQ. CDR3 coding DNA: TGCGCCAGCAGCTTGGAAGAGGTTAACTATGGCTACACCTTC. Translation: CASSLEEVNYGYTF.

Written as DNA, the CDR3 is TGTGCCAGTAAACTGGCAGGGCCCCCCAGGGCTTTCTTT. Protein: CASKLAGPPRAFF. The rearrangement uses TRBV12-3 or TRBV12-4 and TRBJ1-1, with a possible D match to TRBD1 (5 bases). Trimming cost V 9 bases and J 11 bases, with 22 bases left between them. The CDR3 runs 13 residues.

The rearrangement links TRBV30 to TRBJ2-1, with D possibly being TRBD2 (8 bases). The V and J ends lost 4 bases and 7 bases respectively, with 26 bases between them. The germline gives CDR1 GTSNPN, CDR2 SVGIG (reference sequence). The CDR3 spans 17 residues. CDR3 bases: TGTGCCTGGATCCGGGGAGGGGGCCAGCGGGGGTCGAATGAGCAGTTCTTC. This sequence encodes CAWIRGGGQRGSNEQFF.

This sequence joins TRBV28 and TRBJ1-2; D unresolved. The CDR3 runs 10 residues. Trimming cost V 5 bases and J 7 bases, with 5 bases left between them. CDR1 is MDHEN, CDR2 SYDVKM, per germline. The CDR3 sequence is CASSRSGYTF. DNA for the CDR3: TGTGCCAGCAGTCGGTCTGGCTACACCTTC.

The rearrangement links TRBV4-1 to TRBJ1-2; perhaps TRBD1 as D (6 bases). In germline, CDR1 is MGHRA, CDR2 YSYEKL. Trimming took off 3 bases at V and 4 bases at J, with 15 bases between the two ends. CDR3 length: 15 residues. CDR3 nucleotides: TGCGCCAGCAGCCAGATTGAGGGGGGCACCTATGGCTACACCTTC. Its translation is CASSQIEGGTYGYTF.

The V and J genes are TRBV7-6 and TRBJ2-5; perhaps D is TRBD1 or TRBD2 (5 bases each). Per the germline V gene, CDR1 is SGHVS and CDR2 is FNYEAQ. The CDR3 contains 13 residues. Between the trimmed V and J ends, which lost 6 bases and 5 bases, there was a span of 13 bases. The CDR3 region is CASRSTGGETQYF. The CDR3 DNA reads as TGTGCCAGCAGATCTACAGGCGGGGAGACCCAGTACTTC.

The chain recombines TRBV6-6 with TRBJ1-2, with no clear D. The CDR3 runs 14 residues. CDR1 is MNHNY and CDR2 is SVGAGI in the germline V gene (reference sequence). V lost 0 bases and J 4 bases, leaving 9 bases between the germline ends. As DNA, the CDR3 is TGTGCCAGCAGTTACTCGACGGAAAGCTATGGCTACACCTTC. It yields the protein CASSYSTESYGYTF.

This clone appeared a single time. The rearrangement uses TRBV19 and TRBJ1-2, with D hard to call. V was clipped by 3 bases and J by 8 bases, with 13 bases between them. This CDR3 is 13 amino acids long. Germline CDR1 LNHDA, CDR2 SQIVND (reference sequence). The CDR3 DNA follows: TGTGCCAGTAGTATCTCGGGGTTAGGAGGCTACACCTTC. This gives the protein CASSISGLGGYTF.

CDR3: CASSEREAASLYTGELFF. For the CDR3, the DNA is TGTGCCAGCAGTGAGAGAGAAGCGGCATCCTTGTACACCGGGGAGCTGTTTTTT. V usage is TRBV25-1 and J usage is TRBJ2-2; D perhaps matches TRBD2 (5 bases). Per the germline V gene, CDR1 is MGHDK and CDR2 is SYGVNS. Trimming removed 3 bases from V and 3 bases from J, with 20 bases in between. This CDR3 has 18 amino acids.

This clone appeared once. The chain uses TRBV5-5 and TRBJ1-2; D uncertain. The CDR3 contains 14 residues. The germline CDR1 and CDR2 sequences are SGHKS and YYEKEE (reference sequence). V was pared by 1 base and J by 3 bases, with 10 bases between. This CDR3 is CASSLWAEYYGYTF. In DNA form, the CDR3 reads TGTGCCAGCAGCTTGTGGGCCGAGTACTATGGCTACACCTTC.

This clone appeared once. The chain combines TRBV3-1 (or the pseudogene TRBV3-2) with TRBJ2-2; TRBD2 matches at 13 bases. CDR3 size: 17 residues. CDR1 and CDR2 (germline): LGHDT, YNNKEL (reference sequence). V lost 5 bases, J lost 0 bases, and 3 bases stayed unmatched. The CDR3 DNA sequence: TGTGCCAGCAGCTATGGACTAGCGGGGGCGAACACCGGGGAGCTGTTTTTT. This codes for CASSYGLAGANTGELFF.

In this sample, this clone turned up once. CDR3 nucleotide sequence: TGTGCCAGTTTAGGGTTGCGCAATCAGCCCCAGCATTTT. This translates into CASLGLRNQPQHF. V usage is TRBV19 and J usage is TRBJ1-5; D call uncertain. The CDR3 has 13 residues. CDR1 is LNHDA, CDR2 SQIVND, per germline (reference sequence). Trimming took 8 bases from V and 2 from J, leaving 10 bases between them.

The V and J genes are TRBV18 and TRBJ2-2; D not resolved. Trimming took off 6 bases at V and 0 bases at J, with 8 bases between the two ends. The CDR3 is 14 residues long. Germline V CDR1 and CDR2: KGHSH, LQKENI. This CDR3 is CASSTRPNTGELFF. The CDR3 bases are TGTGCCAGCTCGACGAGACCGAACACCGGGGAGCTGTTTTTT. The variable domain in full, with the rest retrieved from reference TRBV18 and TRBJ2-2, is NAGVMQNPRHLVRRRGQEARLRCSPMKGHSHVYWYRQLPEEGLKFMVYLQKENIIDESGMPKERFSAEFPKEGPSILRIQQVVRGDSAAYFCASSTRPNTGELFFGEGSRLTVL.

The rearrangement joins TRBV18 to TRBJ1-5, with TRBD1 matching 7 bases. The V gene's germline CDR1 is KGHSH and CDR2 LQKENI. With V trimmed by 3 bases and J by 5 bases, 7 bases remained unmatched. The CDR3 sequence is 15 residues long. Here the CDR3 DNA reads TGTGCCAGCTCACCTCGGACAGGAGCTGATCAGCCCCAGCATTTT. This gives the protein CASSPRTGADQPQHF.

The genes are TRBV7-2 and TRBJ1-4; 7 bases fit TRBD1. With 5 bases clipped from V and 8 bases from J, the junction kept 11 bases outside the gene matches. The V gene's germline CDR1 is SGHTA and CDR2 FQGNSA. This CDR3 comprises 15 residues. CDR3 DNA sequence: TGTGCCAGCAGCACACCCGGGACAGCCCGCGAAAAACTGTTTTTT. It translates to CASSTPGTAREKLFF. Complete variable domain (other parts from reference TRBV7-2 and TRBJ1-4): GAGVSQSPSNKVTEKGKDVELRCDPISGHTALYWYRQSLGQGLEFLIYFQGNSAPDKSGLPSDRFSAERTGGSVSTLTIQRTQQEDSAVYLCASSTPGTAREKLFFGSGTQLSVL.

In this sample, this clone turned up once. The chain employs TRBV9 and TRBJ2-1; D assignment may be TRBD1 or TRBD2 (5 bases each). The CDR3 totals 14 residues. CDR1 and CDR2 from the germline V gene are SGDLS and YYNGEE. The ends were cut back, 3 bases at V and 6 bases at J, with 13 bases in the middle. CDR3 sequence reads: CASSEPGRANEQFF. CDR3 bases: TGTGCCAGCAGCGAACCGGGACGGGCCAATGAGCAGTTCTTC.

The chain combines TRBV10-2 with TRBJ1-3; possible D gene TRBD1, 6 bases. This CDR3 is built from 16 residues. V was shortened by 4 bases and J by 0 bases, with 13 bases between the two germline ends. Germline loops: CDR1 WSHSY, CDR2 SAAADI. The CDR3 loop is CASSVGGLSSGNTIYF. The CDR3 nucleotides read TGCGCCAGCAGTGTAGGGGGACTCTCCTCTGGAAACACCATATATTTT.

The chain links TRBV24-1 to TRBJ1-2; D perhaps matches TRBD1 (6 bases). This CDR3 comprises 14 residues. Germline CDR1 is KGHDR and CDR2 is SFDVKD. The V end was cut by 1 base, the J end by 7 bases, with 12 bases between. In DNA form, the CDR3 reads TGTGCCACCAGTGATTTCGACAGCAGGGGTGGCTACACCTTC. This sequence encodes CATSDFDSRGGYTF.

The V call is TRBV2, the J call TRBJ1-5; no definite D call. The germline CDR1 and CDR2 sequences are SNHLY and FYNNEI. The ends were cut back, 2 bases at V and 7 bases at J, with 6 bases in the middle. This CDR3 comprises 12 residues. DNA for the CDR3: TGTGCCAGCAGTGAAATCGACCAGCCCCAGCATTTT. It codes for CASSEIDQPQHF.

This clone was observed a few times. This rearrangement joins TRBV7-2 to TRBJ1-6; D is perhaps TRBD1 (5 bases). V dropped 5 bases and J dropped 6 bases, with 8 bases sitting between them. The CDR3 is 13 amino acids. Germline V lookup: CDR1 SGHTA, CDR2 FQGNSA. For the CDR3, the DNA is TGTGCCAGCAGCCCTAGGGGTAATTCACCCCTCCACTTT. This codes for CASSPRGNSPLHF.